Below are 29 T cell receptor beta chains sequenced from a single sample in a study of blood T cell repertoires in COVID-19. Assay: immunoSEQ multiplex PCR; the TCRdb copy retains only in-frame clones and omits some. Of over 200,000 clones listed, 80% to 90% are singletons. Sequencing input: peripheral blood. The receptors come from a woman in her thirties or forties with active or convalescent COVID-19.

Here the CDR3 DNA reads TGTGCCAGCAGCCAAGGGACAGGGATTTACACTGAAGCTTTCTTT. This translates into CASSQGTGIYTEAFF. This chain joins TRBV3-1 (or the pseudogene TRBV3-2) and TRBJ1-1; 8 nucleotides agree with TRBD1. The CDR3 spans 15 residues. V shed 1 base and J 3 bases; nucleotides not matched to a gene: 4. Per germline, CDR1 LGHDT and CDR2 YNNKEL (reference sequence).

The chain links TRBV2 to TRBJ2-7; D remains unclear. CDR3 length: 12 amino acids. V lost 3 bases, J lost 3 bases, and 6 bases lay in between. Germline V gene data show CDR1 as SNHLY and CDR2 as FYNNEI. DNA of the CDR3: TGTGCCAGCAGTGACAGAATCTACGAGCAGTACTTC. The encoded protein is CASSDRIYEQYF.

The V and J genes are TRBV11-3 and TRBJ2-3; 12 bases are shared with TRBD2. Germline CDR1 reads SGHNT; CDR2 reads YENEEA. V lost 4 bases to trimming and J lost 2 bases; unmatched junction nucleotides: 16. This CDR3 comprises 20 residues. The CDR3 is CASSSPRTSGTSRFTDTQYF. For the CDR3, the DNA is TGTGCCAGCAGCTCTCCAAGGACTAGCGGGACGTCTCGATTCACAGATACGCAGTATTTT.

This chain links TRBV30 with TRBJ2-3, with 11 bases that match TRBD1. Germline V CDR1 and CDR2: GTSNPN, SVGIG (reference sequence). J was trimmed by 8 bases and V by 4 bases; bases with no gene match: 8. There are 14 residues in the CDR3. The CDR3 spells CAWTRTGGVGTQYF. The DNA for the CDR3 is TGTGCCTGGACCAGGACAGGGGGCGTGGGTACGCAGTATTTT.

The chain carries TRBV27 and TRBJ1-6; TRBD1 matches at 8 bases. Trimming cost V 8 bases and J 9 bases; bases outside gene matches: 9. The CDR3 is 14 amino acids. Looked up from germline, CDR1 is MNHEY and CDR2 is SMNVEV (reference sequence). The CDR3 spells CASGRTGLGSPLHF. CDR3 nucleotides: TGTGCCAGCGGGAGGACAGGGCTGGGTTCACCCCTCCACTTT.

The genes are TRBV6-2 or TRBV6-3 and TRBJ2-3, with 8 positions matching TRBD2. The V gene end was trimmed by 5 bases and the J gene end by 14 bases; junction bases not matched to a gene: 6. The germline gives CDR1 MNHEY, CDR2 SVGEGT. The CDR3 extends over 11 amino acids. The CDR3 DNA sequence: TGTGCCAGCAGTACCGGGGGGGGGCGGTATTTT. This gives the protein CASSTGGGRYF.

The chain combines TRBV7-9 with TRBJ2-3; TRBD2 might be the D (7 bases). The CDR3 length is 16 residues. Germline CDR1 SEHNR, CDR2 FQNEAQ (reference sequence). Trimming cost V 0 bases and J 2 bases, with 12 bases left between them. CDR3 amino acids: CASSLALRGPTDTQYF. The CDR3 coding sequence is TGTGCCAGCAGCTTAGCGCTGCGGGGGCCCACAGATACGCAGTATTTT.

V and J are TRBV30 and TRBJ1-6; 7 nucleotides align to TRBD1. Germline lookup yields CDR1 GTSNPN and CDR2 SVGIG (reference sequence). V shed 2 bases and J 10 bases; nucleotides not matched to a gene: 8. The CDR3 is 14 amino acids. The CDR3 reads CAWSLDRVESPLHF. CDR3 nucleotides: TGTGCCTGGAGTTTAGACAGGGTGGAATCACCCCTCCACTTT.

This rearrangement joins TRBV7-9 to TRBJ1-1, with D possibly TRBD1 on 6 matching bases. The germline V and J ends were trimmed by 5 bases and 10 bases, with 14 bases remaining between them. The germline CDR1 and CDR2 sequences are SEHNR and FQNEAQ (reference sequence). The CDR3 consists of 12 residues. The chain's CDR3 is CASSLRGARAFF. CDR3 DNA: TGTGCCAGCAGCCTTCGGGGGGCGAGAGCTTTCTTT. Based on the CDR3 plus reference TRBV7-9 and TRBJ1-1, the full variable domain is DTGVSQNPRHKITKRGQNVTFRCDPISEHNRLYWYRQTLGQGPEFLTYFQNEAQLEKSRLLSDRFSAERPKGSFSTLEIQRTEQGDSAMYLCASSLRGARAFFGQGTRLTVV.

CDR3 residues: CASSLSNSGDEKLFF. CDR3 nucleotides: TGTGCCAGCAGCTTATCAAACAGCGGAGATGAAAAACTGTTTTTT. The rearrangement joins TRBV6-4 to TRBJ1-4; D is undetermined. Germline CDR1 MRHNA, CDR2 SNTAGT. V lost 6 bases and J 6 bases, leaving 17 bases between the germline ends. The CDR3 covers 15 residues.

V gene TRBV6-2 or TRBV6-3 combines with J gene TRBJ1-2, with 9 bases lining up with TRBD1. V lost 5 bases to trimming and J lost 8 bases; unmatched junction nucleotides: 21. The CDR3 sequence is 18 residues long. Germline V gene data show CDR1 as MNHEY and CDR2 as SVGEGT. The CDR3 nucleotides read TGTGCCAGCAGTGACAGTACCCTGGACAGGGGAAAAAATGGAGGCTACACCTTC. Translated: CASSDSTLDRGKNGGYTF.

J is TRBJ2-7 and V is TRBV14, with D unresolved. With 0 bases removed from V and 1 base from J, the gap between germline ends came to 10 bases. Germline V CDR1 and CDR2: SGHDN, FVKESK. This CDR3 has 15 residues. The CDR3 DNA reads as TGTGCCAGCAGCCAAGATTGGGCTGGTTCCTACGAGCAGTACTTC. It encodes CASSQDWAGSYEQYF.

The chain carries TRBV11-2 and TRBJ2-7, with D perhaps matching TRBD1 (5 bases). V dropped 0 bases and J dropped 4 bases, with 7 bases sitting between them. Germline-derived CDR1 and CDR2 are SGHAT and FQNNGV. This CDR3 is built from 13 residues. CDR3 in DNA: TGTGCCAGCAGCTTAGACAGGGCATACGAGCAGTACTTC. Translated: CASSLDRAYEQYF.

This clone has a handful of counts. The V call is TRBV27, the J call TRBJ2-7; tentative D call: TRBD2 (5 bases). Trimming pared 4 bases from V and 9 bases from J, leaving 10 bases between. The CDR3 is made up of 11 amino acids. Per the germline V gene, CDR1 is MNHEY and CDR2 is SMNVEV (reference sequence). CDR3 DNA: TGTGCCAGCAGTTCGAGGGCGGTGCAGTACTTC. Its protein product is CASSSRAVQYF.

The chain uses TRBV10-3 and TRBJ2-3, with TRBD2 matching over 7 bases. Germline values: CDR1 ENHRY, CDR2 SYGVKD. The V segment lost 6 bases and the J segment 3 bases; nucleotides outside the gene matches: 9. The CDR3 spans 15 residues. The CDR3 DNA is TGTGCCATCAGGCCCGGCGGGGAGGGTACAGATACGCAGTATTTT. This encodes CAIRPGGEGTDTQYF.

The CDR3 here is CASSVTGGAGNQPQHF. CDR3 in DNA: TGTGCCAGTAGTGTGACAGGGGGCGCAGGCAATCAGCCCCAGCATTTT. The chain combines TRBV19 with TRBJ1-5; TRBD1 matches 10 bases. Per the germline V gene, CDR1 is LNHDA and CDR2 is SQIVND (reference sequence). The CDR3 is 16 residues long. V was pared by 5 bases and J by 2 bases, with 6 bases of the junction left unmatched.

This sequence joins TRBV7-3 and TRBJ2-7, with 7 bases fitting TRBD1. J lost 3 bases, V lost 5 bases, and 7 bases had no gene match. The CDR3 has 14 amino acids. Germline values: CDR1 SGHTA, CDR2 FQGTGA. The CDR3 region is CASSPSGGFYEQYF. The CDR3 region has the DNA TGTGCCAGCAGCCCCTCAGGGGGATTCTACGAGCAGTACTTC.

The CDR3 region is CASSQGSLGLHSSYNEQFF. The CDR3 region has the DNA TGCGCCAGCAGCCAGGGATCTCTGGGACTCCACAGCTCCTACAATGAGCAGTTCTTC. This chain links TRBV5-1 with TRBJ2-1; a possible D gene is TRBD2 (6 bases). V was shortened by 4 bases and J by 0 bases, with 23 bases between the two germline ends. The germline V gene encodes CDR1 SGHRS and CDR2 YFSETQ. CDR3 length: 19 amino acids.

The V call is TRBV6-2 or TRBV6-3, the J call TRBJ2-2, with 8 bases lining up with TRBD2. V gave up 2 bases and J gave up 4 bases; unmatched junction bases: 3. Germline V lookup: CDR1 MNHEY, CDR2 SVGEGT. CDR3 length equals 15 residues. The CDR3 coding sequence is TGTGCCAGCAGTTACCCCGGGGGGGGCACCGGGGAGCTGTTTTTT. It encodes CASSYPGGGTGELFF.

The chain is built from TRBV7-9 and TRBJ1-4; D uncertain. Looked up from germline, CDR1 is SEHNR and CDR2 is FQNEAQ (reference sequence). The CDR3 consists of 17 residues. The V and J ends lost 0 bases and 6 bases respectively, with 17 bases between them. This CDR3 is CASSLAYLVKRDEKLFF. CDR3 sequence (DNA): TGTGCCAGCAGCTTAGCTTATCTGGTCAAGAGGGATGAAAAACTGTTTTTT.

The V call is TRBV4-1, the J call TRBJ1-3; no reliable D call. This CDR3 is 15 amino acids long. Germline lookup yields CDR1 MGHRA and CDR2 YSYEKL. V lost 0 bases and J 1 base, leaving 7 bases between the germline ends. CDR3 DNA: TGCGCCAGCAGCCAAGATCCGGGGTCTGGAAACACCATATATTTT. It is translated as CASSQDPGSGNTIYF.

V usage is TRBV30 and J usage is TRBJ1-5; no definite D call. Germline values: CDR1 GTSNPN, CDR2 SVGIG (reference sequence). Trimming removed 7 bases at V and 2 bases at J, with 15 bases between. CDR3 size: 14 residues. The CDR3 reads CAYIYGECNQPQHF. The CDR3 bases are TGTGCCTACATTTACGGGGAATGCAATCAGCCCCAGCATTTT.

The rearrangement links TRBV27 to TRBJ1-5; no firm D call. This CDR3 region has 12 residues. Germline-derived CDR1 and CDR2 are MNHEY and SMNVEV (reference sequence). V lost 5 bases to trimming and J lost 6 bases, with 8 bases between them. The CDR3 loop is CASSTGGQPQHF. CDR3 DNA sequence: TGTGCCAGCAGTACCGGAGGTCAGCCCCAGCATTTT.

The CDR3: CASRAPGTGGEAFF. The CDR3 DNA follows: TGTGCCAGCAGGGCACCCGGGACAGGGGGTGAAGCTTTCTTT. The V gene is TRBV9, the J gene TRBJ1-1; 11 bases line up with TRBD1. CDR1 is SGDLS, CDR2 YYNGEE, per germline. V was pared by 5 bases and J by 7 bases, with 7 bases of the junction left unmatched. The CDR3 spans 14 residues.

This clone was recorded many times. This chain links TRBV24-1 with TRBJ2-1; 7 nucleotides line up with TRBD1. The V gene's germline CDR1 is KGHDR and CDR2 SFDVKD. Trimming removed 2 bases from V and 2 bases from J; junction bases left unmatched: 5. The CDR3 extends over 16 amino acids. The CDR3 loop is CATSDSQGSTYNEQFF. CDR3 DNA sequence: TGTGCCACCAGTGATTCACAGGGGTCCACCTACAATGAGCAGTTCTTC.

The chain joins TRBV2 to TRBJ2-2; 8 bases are shared with TRBD2. This CDR3 comprises 14 residues. Trimming cost V 3 bases and J 5 bases; bases outside gene matches: 2. The germline V gene encodes CDR1 SNHLY and CDR2 FYNNEI. The CDR3 DNA sequence: TGTGCCAGCAGTGACCGGGGGGGGACCGGGGAGCTGTTTTTT. This translates into CASSDRGGTGELFF.

The rearrangement joins TRBV7-2 to TRBJ2-1; TRBD2 aligns across 9 bases. This CDR3 is 15 amino acids long. In germline, CDR1 is SGHTA, CDR2 FQGNSA. V dropped 6 bases and J dropped 3; count of bases not matched to a gene: 6. The CDR3 loop reads CASRGAGGIYNEQFF. The DNA of the CDR3 is TGTGCCAGCAGGGGAGCGGGGGGAATCTACAATGAGCAGTTCTTC.

The CDR3 DNA reads TGTGCCTGGAGTCCCGGGACAGGGTACGAGCAGTACTTC. It encodes CAWSPGTGYEQYF. The V call is TRBV30, the J call TRBJ2-7, with 9 bases matching TRBD1. This CDR3 region has 13 residues. From germline, CDR1 is GTSNPN and CDR2 SVGIG (reference sequence). Trimming at V came to 2 bases and at J to 4 bases, leaving 3 bases not matched to a gene.

This chain connects TRBV4-2 to TRBJ2-7; tentative D call: TRBD1 (6 bases). The CDR3 runs 13 residues. CDR1 is LGHNA and CDR2 is YNFKEQ in the germline V gene. Trimming left V 4 bases short and J 2 bases short, with 9 bases between. DNA for the CDR3: TGTGCCAGCAGCCCGACAGGACCCTACGAGCAGTACTTC. Translation gives CASSPTGPYEQYF.